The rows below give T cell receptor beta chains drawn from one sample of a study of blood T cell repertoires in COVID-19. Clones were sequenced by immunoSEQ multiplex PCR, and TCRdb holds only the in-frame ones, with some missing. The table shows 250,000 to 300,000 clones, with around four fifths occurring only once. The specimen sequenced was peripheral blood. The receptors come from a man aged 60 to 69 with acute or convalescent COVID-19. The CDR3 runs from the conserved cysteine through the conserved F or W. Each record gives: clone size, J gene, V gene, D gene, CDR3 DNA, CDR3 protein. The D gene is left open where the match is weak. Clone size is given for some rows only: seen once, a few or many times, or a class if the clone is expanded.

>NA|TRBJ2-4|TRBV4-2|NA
TGTGCCAGCAGCCAAGATCGGGGGTTGGGGGACATTCAGTACTTC
CASSQDRGLGDIQYF
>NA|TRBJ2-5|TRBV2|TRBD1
TGTGCCAGCAGACAGGGGGTGAAAGAGACCCAGTACTTC
CASRQGVKETQYF
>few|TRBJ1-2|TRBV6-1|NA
TGTGCCAGCAGTGAAGGGCGGGTCTATGGCTACACCTTC
CASSEGRVYGYTF
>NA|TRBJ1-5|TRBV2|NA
TGTGCCAGCAGCCAACTTGAAGAGAATCAGCCCCAGCATTTT
CASSQLEENQPQHF
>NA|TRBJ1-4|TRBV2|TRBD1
TGTGCCAGCAGCGGGGACAGAGGATCAACTAATGAAAAACTGTTTTTT
CASSGDRGSTNEKLFF
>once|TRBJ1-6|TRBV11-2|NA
TGTGCCCCACCCTCCCCCCGGACAGTACTAAATTCACCCCTCCACTTT
CAPPSPRTVLNSPLHF
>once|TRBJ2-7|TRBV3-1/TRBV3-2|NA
TGTGCCAGCAGCCAACAGTGGCAGGCATCCGCCGAGCAGTACTTC
CASSQQWQASAEQYF
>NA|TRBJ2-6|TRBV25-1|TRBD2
TGTGCCAGCATGGGGAGGGGCTCTGGGGCCAACGTCCTGACTTTC
CASMGRGSGANVLTF
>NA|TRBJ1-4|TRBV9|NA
TGTGCCAGCAGCGCCACTTTGGGGGGAGGAGAAAAACTGTTTTTT
CASSATLGGGEKLFF
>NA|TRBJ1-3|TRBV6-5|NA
TGTGCCAGCGGAGCTGGAAACACCATATATTTT
CASGAGNTIYF
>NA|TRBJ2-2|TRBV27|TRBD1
TGTGCCAGCAGTTCCCAATCGACAGGGTGGACCGGGGAGCTGTTTTTT
CASSSQSTGWTGELFF
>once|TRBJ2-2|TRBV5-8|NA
TGTGCCAGCAGCTTGTTGGGGGCTGGAAACACCGGGGAGCTGTTTTTT
CASSLLGAGNTGELFF
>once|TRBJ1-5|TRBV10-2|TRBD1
TGCGCCAGCAGCGGACAGGGGATAAATCAGCCCCAGCATTTT
CASSGQGINQPQHF
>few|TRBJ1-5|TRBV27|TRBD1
TGTGCCAGCAGTTCGGACAGGGCGAGCAATCAGCCCCAGCATTTT
CASSSDRASNQPQHF
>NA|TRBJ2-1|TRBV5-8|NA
TGTGCCAGCAGCTTGGGGGACACTTACAATGAGCAGTTCTTC
CASSLGDTYNEQFF
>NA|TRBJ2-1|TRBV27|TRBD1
TGTGCCAGCAGTTCCCCGGGACAGGGGCACAATGAGCAGTTCTTC
CASSSPGQGHNEQFF
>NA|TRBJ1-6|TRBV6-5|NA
TGTGCCAGCAGGCGACAGTATAATTCACCCCTCCACTTT
CASRRQYNSPLHF
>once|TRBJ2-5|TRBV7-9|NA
TGTGCCAGCAGCTTAAGACAGTTACAAGAGACCCAGTACTTC
CASSLRQLQETQYF
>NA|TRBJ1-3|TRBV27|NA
TGTGCCAGCAGCGGGAACTCTGGAAACACCATATATTTT
CASSGNSGNTIYF
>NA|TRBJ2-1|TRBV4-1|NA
TGCGCCAGCAGCCGGACGCCTCGGGGCAGGGGGGCGGTCAATGAGCAGTTCTTC
CASSRTPRGRGAVNEQFF
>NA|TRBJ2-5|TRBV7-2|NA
TGTGCCAGCAGCTTAGGGGCCCTACAAGAGACCCAGTACTTC
CASSLGALQETQYF
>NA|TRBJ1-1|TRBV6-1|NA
TGTGCCAGCAGTGAACAGGGTGAAGCTTTCTTT
CASSEQGEAFF
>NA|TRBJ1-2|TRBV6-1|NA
TGTGCCAGCAGTGAAGGCGGAGGGCTTGGCTACACCTTC
CASSEGGGLGYTF
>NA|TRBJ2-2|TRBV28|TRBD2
TGTGCCAGCAGTTCCCCCGCCAGCGGGAGGACCGGGGAGCTGTTTTTT
CASSSPASGRTGELFF
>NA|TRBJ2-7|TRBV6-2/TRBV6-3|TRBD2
TGTGCCAGCAGCTCTGCTGGACTAGCGGGCTTCTACGAGCAGTACTTC
CASSSAGLAGFYEQYF
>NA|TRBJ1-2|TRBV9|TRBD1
TGTGCCAGCAGCAACTTTTCCGGGACAGGGGTTGGTTGGTATGGCTACACCTTC
CASSNFSGTGVGWYGYTF
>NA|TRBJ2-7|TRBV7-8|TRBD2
TGTGCCAGCAGCTTAGGGCTAGCGGATTCGGGGGAGCAGTACTTC
CASSLGLADSGEQYF
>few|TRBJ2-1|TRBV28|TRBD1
TGTGCCAGCAGTTCTCTCCGGGACAGCTCCTACAATGAGCAGTTCTTC
CASSSLRDSSYNEQFF
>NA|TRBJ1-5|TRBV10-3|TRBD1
TGTGCCATCAGTTTGACAGGGAGCAATCAGCCCCAGCATTTT
CAISLTGSNQPQHF
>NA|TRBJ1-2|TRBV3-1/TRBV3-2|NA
TGTGCCAGCAGCCAAGGCCGTCAAGCGGGAGGCTACACCTTC
CASSQGRQAGGYTF
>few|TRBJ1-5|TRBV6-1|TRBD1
TGTGCCAGCAGTGAAGGAGGGACAGGCTATTATAGCAATCAGCCCCAGCATTTT
CASSEGGTGYYSNQPQHF
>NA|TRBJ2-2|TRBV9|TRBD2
TGTGCCAGCAGCGCCGGGACTACAGCCACCGGGGAGCTGTTTTTT
CASSAGTTATGELFF
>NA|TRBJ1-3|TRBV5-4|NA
TGTGCCAGCAGAATCACCGGGACAGGAAACACCATATATTTT
CASRITGTGNTIYF
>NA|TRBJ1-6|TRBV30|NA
TGTGCCTGGAGTGCAACAGGGAACAATTCACCCCTCCACTTT
CAWSATGNNSPLHF
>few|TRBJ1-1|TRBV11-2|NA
TGTGCCAGCAGCTTAGCCGGGGGGCGAGGCACTGAAGCTTTCTTT
CASSLAGGRGTEAFF
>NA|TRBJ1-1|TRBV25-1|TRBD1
TGTGCCAGCAGACCCAGCGGACAGGTGGGTACTGAAGCTTTCTTT
CASRPSGQVGTEAFF
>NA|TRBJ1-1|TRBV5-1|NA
TGCGCCAGCAGCTTGGGGCAAGAGGGCGCTGAAGCTTTCTTT
CASSLGQEGAEAFF
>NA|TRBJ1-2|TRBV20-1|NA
TGCAGTGCTAGCCGGGATGGGGGCTACACCTTC
CSASRDGGYTF
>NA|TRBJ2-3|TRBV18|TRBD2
TGTGCCAGCTCACCACTTGAACTAGCGGGAGCGCCCTACACAGATACGCAGTATTTT
CASSPLELAGAPYTDTQYF
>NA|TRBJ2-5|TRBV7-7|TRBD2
TGTGCTAGCAGCCCGGGACTAGCGGGAGGGCCAGGACAAGAGACCCAGTACTTC
CASSPGLAGGPGQETQYF
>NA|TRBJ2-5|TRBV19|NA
TGTGCCAGCTCGACAGGCAACCAAGAGACCCAGTACTTC
CASSTGNQETQYF
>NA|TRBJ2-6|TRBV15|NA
TGTGCCACCAGCACCACAGGCTCCATTGGGGCCAACGTCCTGACTTTC
CATSTTGSIGANVLTF
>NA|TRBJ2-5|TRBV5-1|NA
TGCGCCAGCAGCTTGGGTTCTGGGCTAAGCCAAGAGACCCAGTACTTC
CASSLGSGLSQETQYF
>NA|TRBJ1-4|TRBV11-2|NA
TGTGCCAGCAGCGCCCCTGCGGCTAATGAAAAACTGTTTTTT
CASSAPAANEKLFF
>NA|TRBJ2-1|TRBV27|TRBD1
TGTGCCACACACCGGGACAGGCCCATATACAATGAGCAGTTCTTC
CATHRDRPIYNEQFF
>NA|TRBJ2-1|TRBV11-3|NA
TGTGCCAGCAGCCTAGCAGGGACAAACTCCTACAATGAGCAGTTCTTC
CASSLAGTNSYNEQFF
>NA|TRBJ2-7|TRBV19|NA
TGTGCCAGTAGTAAGGACGGGGTGATGCCCAACGAGCAGTACTTC
CASSKDGVMPNEQYF
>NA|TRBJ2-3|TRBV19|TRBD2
TGTGCCAGTAGTACCTCCTCGGCGGGAGGGCCGGGAGATACGCAGTATTTT
CASSTSSAGGPGDTQYF
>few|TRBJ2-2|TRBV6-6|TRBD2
TGTGCCAGCAGCCCGGGGGGCACCGGGGAGCTGTTTTTT
CASSPGGTGELFF
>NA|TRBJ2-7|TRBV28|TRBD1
TGTGCCAGCAGTTTGCCGGCCGGGACAGGCCACTACGAGCAGTACTTC
CASSLPAGTGHYEQYF
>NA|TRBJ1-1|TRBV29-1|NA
TGCAGCGTTGATACAGACGAAGCTTTCTTT
CSVDTDEAFF
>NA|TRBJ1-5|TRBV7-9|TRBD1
TGTGCCAGCAGCTATTGGACAGGGTATAGCAATCAGCCCCAGCATTTT
CASSYWTGYSNQPQHF
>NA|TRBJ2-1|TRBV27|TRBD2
TGTGCCAGCACCCCAGCGGGGGGTGTCAATGAGCAGTTCTTC
CASTPAGGVNEQFF
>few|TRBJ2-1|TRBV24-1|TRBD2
TGTGCCACCAGCACGTCCGGGACTAGCGGGGTTAGGGCCTACAATGAGCAGTTCTTC
CATSTSGTSGVRAYNEQFF
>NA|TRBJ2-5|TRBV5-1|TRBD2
TGCGCCAGCAGCGCGGGGGGGACGAAAGAGACCCAGTACTTC
CASSAGGTKETQYF